The 2 T cell receptor beta chains reported below all come from one sample, sequenced in a study of T cell responses to AZD1222 COVID-19 vaccine. The table came from immunoSEQ multiplex PCR; TCRdb's copy has only in-frame clones and leaves some out. In the table there are roughly 110,000 clones, 92% of which are singletons. Specimen: peripheral blood, collected 28 days after the second AZD1222 dose. All receptors come from an adult who received the AZD1222 COVID-19 vaccine.

The gene calls are TRBV6-5 and TRBJ1-5, with D uncertain. This CDR3 is built from 12 residues. Trimming took off 5 bases at V and 10 bases at J, with 12 bases between the two ends. Germline CDR1 reads MNHEY; CDR2 reads SVGAGI. The CDR3 bases are TGTGCCAGCAGTCAGCCAGTCGGACCCCAGCATTTT. Amino acid sequence: CASSQPVGPQHF.

CDR3 protein: CASSFRASPYYGYTF. In DNA form, the CDR3 reads TGTGCCAGCAGTTTTCGGGCCTCTCCCTACTATGGCTACACCTTC. The chain combines TRBV28 with TRBJ1-2; no clear D gene. Trimming took off 3 bases at V and 3 bases at J, with 14 bases between the two ends. The CDR3 contains 15 residues. Germline V gene lookup returns CDR1 MDHEN and CDR2 SYDVKM.